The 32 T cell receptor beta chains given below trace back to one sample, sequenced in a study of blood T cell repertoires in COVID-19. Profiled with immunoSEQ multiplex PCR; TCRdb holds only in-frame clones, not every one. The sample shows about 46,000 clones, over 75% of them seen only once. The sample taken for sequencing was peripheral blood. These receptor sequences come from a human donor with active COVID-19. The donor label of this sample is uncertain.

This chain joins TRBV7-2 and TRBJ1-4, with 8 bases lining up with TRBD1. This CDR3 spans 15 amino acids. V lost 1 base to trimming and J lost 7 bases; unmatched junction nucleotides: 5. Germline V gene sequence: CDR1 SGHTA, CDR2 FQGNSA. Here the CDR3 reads CASSLDGTGGEKLFF. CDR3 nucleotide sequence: TGTGCCAGCAGCTTAGACGGGACAGGAGGTGAAAAACTGTTTTTT.

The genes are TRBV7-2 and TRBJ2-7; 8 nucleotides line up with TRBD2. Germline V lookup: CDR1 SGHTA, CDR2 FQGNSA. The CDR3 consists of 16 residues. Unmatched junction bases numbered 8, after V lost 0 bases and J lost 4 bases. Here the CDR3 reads CASSLALETSEYEQYF. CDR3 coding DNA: TGTGCCAGCAGCTTAGCATTAGAGACTAGCGAGTACGAGCAGTACTTC.

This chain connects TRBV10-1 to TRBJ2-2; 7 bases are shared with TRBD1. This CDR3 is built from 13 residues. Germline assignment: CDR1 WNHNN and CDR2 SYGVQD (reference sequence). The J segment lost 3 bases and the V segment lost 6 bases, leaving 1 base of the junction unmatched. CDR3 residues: CASSDRDTGELFF. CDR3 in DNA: TGCGCCAGCAGCGACAGGGACACCGGGGAGCTGTTTTTT.

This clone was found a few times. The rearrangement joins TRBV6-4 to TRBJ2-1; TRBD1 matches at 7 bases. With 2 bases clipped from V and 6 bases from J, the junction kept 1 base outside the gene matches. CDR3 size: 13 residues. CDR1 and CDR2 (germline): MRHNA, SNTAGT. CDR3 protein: CASSDGDSNEQFF. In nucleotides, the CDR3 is TGTGCCAGCAGTGACGGGGACAGCAATGAGCAGTTCTTC.

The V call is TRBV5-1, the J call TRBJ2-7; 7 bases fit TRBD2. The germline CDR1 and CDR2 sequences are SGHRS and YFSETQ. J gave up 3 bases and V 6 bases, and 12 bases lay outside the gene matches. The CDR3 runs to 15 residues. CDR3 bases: TGCGCCAGCACCAGTGGGGAGGGGCTGGTCTACGAGCAGTACTTC. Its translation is CASTSGEGLVYEQYF.

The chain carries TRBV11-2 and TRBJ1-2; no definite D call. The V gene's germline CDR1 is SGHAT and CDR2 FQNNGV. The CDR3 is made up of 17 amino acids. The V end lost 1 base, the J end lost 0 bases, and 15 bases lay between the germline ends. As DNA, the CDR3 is TGTGCCAGCAGCTTAGGAGGATCTCTTAAATCTAACTATGGCTACACCTTC. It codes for CASSLGGSLKSNYGYTF.

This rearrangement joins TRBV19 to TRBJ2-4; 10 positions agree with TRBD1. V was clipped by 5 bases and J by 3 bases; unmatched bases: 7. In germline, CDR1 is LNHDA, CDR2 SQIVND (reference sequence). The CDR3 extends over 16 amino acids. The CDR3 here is CASSATGGWGKNIQYF. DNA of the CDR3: TGTGCCAGTAGTGCGACAGGGGGCTGGGGCAAAAACATTCAGTACTTC.

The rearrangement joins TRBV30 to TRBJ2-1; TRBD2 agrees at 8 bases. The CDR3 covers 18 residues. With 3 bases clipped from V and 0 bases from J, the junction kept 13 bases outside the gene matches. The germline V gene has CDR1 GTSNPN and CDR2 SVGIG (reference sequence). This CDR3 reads CAWSGSGGSLSSYNEQFF. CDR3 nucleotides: TGTGCCTGGAGCGGAAGCGGGGGTTCCCTAAGCTCCTACAATGAGCAGTTCTTC.

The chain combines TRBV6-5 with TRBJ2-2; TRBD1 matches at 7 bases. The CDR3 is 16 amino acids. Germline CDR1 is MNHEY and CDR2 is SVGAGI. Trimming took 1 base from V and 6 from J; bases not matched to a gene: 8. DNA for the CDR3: TGTGCCAGCAGTTACTATGGGACAGTAGTGGCCGGGGAGCTGTTTTTT. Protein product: CASSYYGTVVAGELFF.

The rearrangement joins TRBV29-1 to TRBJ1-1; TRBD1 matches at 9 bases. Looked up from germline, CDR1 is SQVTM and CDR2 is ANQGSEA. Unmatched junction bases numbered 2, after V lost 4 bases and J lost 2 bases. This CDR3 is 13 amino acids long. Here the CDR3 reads CSVVQGANTEAFF. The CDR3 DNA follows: TGCAGCGTTGTACAGGGGGCTAACACTGAAGCTTTCTTT. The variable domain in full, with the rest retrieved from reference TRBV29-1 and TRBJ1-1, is SAVISQKPSRDICQRGTSLTIQCQVDSQVTMMFWYRQQPGQSLTLIATANQGSEATYESGFVIDKFPISRPNLTFSTLTVSNMSPEDSSIYLCSVVQGANTEAFFGQGTRLTVV.

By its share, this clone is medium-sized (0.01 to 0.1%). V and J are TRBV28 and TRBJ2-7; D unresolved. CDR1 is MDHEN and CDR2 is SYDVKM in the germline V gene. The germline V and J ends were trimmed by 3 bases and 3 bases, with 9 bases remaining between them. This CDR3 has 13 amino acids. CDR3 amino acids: CASSLVLDYEQYF. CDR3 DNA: TGTGCCAGCAGTTTGGTCCTAGACTACGAGCAGTACTTC. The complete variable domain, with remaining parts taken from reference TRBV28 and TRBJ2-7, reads DVKVTQSSRYLVKRTGEKVFLECVQDMDHENMFWYRQDPGLGLRLIYFSYDVKMKEKGDIPEGYSVSREKKERFSLILESASTNQTSMYLCASSLVLDYEQYFGPGTRLTVT.

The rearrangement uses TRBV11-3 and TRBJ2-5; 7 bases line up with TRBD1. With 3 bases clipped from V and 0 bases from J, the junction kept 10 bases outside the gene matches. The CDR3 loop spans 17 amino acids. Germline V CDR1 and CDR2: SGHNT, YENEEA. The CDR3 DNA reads TGTGCCAGCAGCTTGGAGACAGGGTTTCGGTACCAAGAGACCCAGTACTTC. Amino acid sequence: CASSLETGFRYQETQYF.

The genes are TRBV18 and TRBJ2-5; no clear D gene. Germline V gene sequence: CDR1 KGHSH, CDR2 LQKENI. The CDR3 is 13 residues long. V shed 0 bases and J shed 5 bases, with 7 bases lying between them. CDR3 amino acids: CASSPPSSETQYF. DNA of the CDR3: TGTGCCAGCTCACCACCGAGTAGCGAGACCCAGTACTTC.

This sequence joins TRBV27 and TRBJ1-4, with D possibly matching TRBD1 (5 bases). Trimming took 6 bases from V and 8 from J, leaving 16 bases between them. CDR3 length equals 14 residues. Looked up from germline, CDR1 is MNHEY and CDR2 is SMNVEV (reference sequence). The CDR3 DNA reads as TGTGCCAGCAGGTCCGCGGGGGGTTGGGAAAAACTGTTTTTT. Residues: CASRSAGGWEKLFF.

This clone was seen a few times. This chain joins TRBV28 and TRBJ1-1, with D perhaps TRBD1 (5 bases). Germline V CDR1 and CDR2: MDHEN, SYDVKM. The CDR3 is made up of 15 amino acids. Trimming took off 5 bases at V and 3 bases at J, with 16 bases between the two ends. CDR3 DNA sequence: TGTGCCAGCAGTACCTCAGGGATGGGGCACACTGAAGCTTTCTTT. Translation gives CASSTSGMGHTEAFF.

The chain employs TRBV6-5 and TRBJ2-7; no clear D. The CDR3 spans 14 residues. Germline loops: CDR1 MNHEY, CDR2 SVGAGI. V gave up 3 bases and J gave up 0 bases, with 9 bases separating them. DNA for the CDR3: TGTGCCAGCAGTTATACCCTTAGCTCCTACGAGCAGTACTTC. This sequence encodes CASSYTLSSYEQYF.

The CDR3 here is CASSLGTGAGYGYTF. The CDR3 nucleotides are TGCGCCAGCAGCTTGGGGACAGGGGCCGGCTATGGCTACACCTTC. J is TRBJ1-2 and V is TRBV5-1; 9 nucleotides match TRBD1. This CDR3 is 15 amino acids long. Germline CDR1 and CDR2: SGHRS and YFSETQ. V lost 0 bases and J lost 4; bases outside the gene matches: 4. Together with reference TRBV5-1 and TRBJ1-2, the CDR3 gives the full variable domain: KAGVTQTPRYLIKTRGQQVTLSCSPISGHRSVSWYQQTPGQGLQFLFEYFSETQRNKGNFPGRFSGRQFSNSRSEMNVSTLELGDSALYLCASSLGTGAGYGYTFGSGTRLTVV.

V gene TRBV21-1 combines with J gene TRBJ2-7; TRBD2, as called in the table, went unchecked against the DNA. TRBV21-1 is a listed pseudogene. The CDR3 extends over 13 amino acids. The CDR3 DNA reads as TGTGCCAGCAGCATCGGGGATTTGGGTGAGCAGTACTTC. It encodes CASSIGDLGEQYF.

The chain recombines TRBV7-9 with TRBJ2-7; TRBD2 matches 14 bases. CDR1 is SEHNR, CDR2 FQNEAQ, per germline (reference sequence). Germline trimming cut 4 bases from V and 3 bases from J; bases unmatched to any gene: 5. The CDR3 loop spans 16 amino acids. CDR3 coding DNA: TGTGCCAGCAGCTCCGGGACTAGCGGGAGAGTCTACGAGCAGTACTTC. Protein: CASSSGTSGRVYEQYF. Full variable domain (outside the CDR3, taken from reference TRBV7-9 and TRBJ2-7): DTGVSQNPRHKITKRGQNVTFRCDPISEHNRLYWYRQTLGQGPEFLTYFQNEAQLEKSRLLSDRFSAERPKGSFSTLEIQRTEQGDSAMYLCASSSGTSGRVYEQYFGPGTRLTVT.

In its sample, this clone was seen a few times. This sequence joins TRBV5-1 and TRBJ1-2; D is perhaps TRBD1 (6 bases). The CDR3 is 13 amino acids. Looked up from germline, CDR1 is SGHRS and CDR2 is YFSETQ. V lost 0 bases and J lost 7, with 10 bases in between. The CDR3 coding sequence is TGCGCCAGCAGCTTGGAAGGACAGCTTGGCTACACCTTC. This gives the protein CASSLEGQLGYTF.

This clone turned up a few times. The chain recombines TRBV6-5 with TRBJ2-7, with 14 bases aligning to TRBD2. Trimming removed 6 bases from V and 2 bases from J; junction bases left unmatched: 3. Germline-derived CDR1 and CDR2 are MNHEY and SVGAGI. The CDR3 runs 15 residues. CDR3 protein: CASRRGLAGAYEQYF. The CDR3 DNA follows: TGTGCCAGCAGACGGGGACTAGCGGGAGCCTACGAGCAGTACTTC.

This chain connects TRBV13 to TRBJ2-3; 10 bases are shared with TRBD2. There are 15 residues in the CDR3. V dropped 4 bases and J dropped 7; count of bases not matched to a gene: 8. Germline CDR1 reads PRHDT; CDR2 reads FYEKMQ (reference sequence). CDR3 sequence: CASSSVTSGTHTQYF. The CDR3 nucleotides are TGTGCCAGCAGCTCTGTAACTAGCGGGACGCATACGCAGTATTTT.

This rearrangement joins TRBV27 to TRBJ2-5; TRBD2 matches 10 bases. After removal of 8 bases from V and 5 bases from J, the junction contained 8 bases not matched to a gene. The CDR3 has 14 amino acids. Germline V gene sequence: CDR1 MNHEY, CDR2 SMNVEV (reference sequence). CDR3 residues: CASRAGGPRETQYF. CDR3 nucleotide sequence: TGTGCCAGCCGAGCGGGAGGGCCACGTGAGACCCAGTACTTC.

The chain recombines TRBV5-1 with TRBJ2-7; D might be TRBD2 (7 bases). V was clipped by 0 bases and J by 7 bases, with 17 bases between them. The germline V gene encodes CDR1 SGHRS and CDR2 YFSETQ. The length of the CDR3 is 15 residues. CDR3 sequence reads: CASSLAGATSQEQYF. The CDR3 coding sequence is TGCGCCAGCAGCTTGGCGGGGGCGACTAGCCAGGAGCAGTACTTC.

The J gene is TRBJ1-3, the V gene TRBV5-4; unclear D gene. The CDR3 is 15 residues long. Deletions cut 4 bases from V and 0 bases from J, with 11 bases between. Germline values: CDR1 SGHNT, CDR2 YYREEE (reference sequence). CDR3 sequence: CASSKSKSSGNTIYF. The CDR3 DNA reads TGTGCCAGCAGCAAATCGAAGAGCTCTGGAAACACCATATATTTT.

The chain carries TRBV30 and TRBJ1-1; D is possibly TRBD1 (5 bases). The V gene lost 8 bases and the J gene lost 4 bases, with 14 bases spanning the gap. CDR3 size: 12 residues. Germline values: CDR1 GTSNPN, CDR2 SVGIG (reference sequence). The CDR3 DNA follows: TGTGCCGGGGGGAGGGTGGGCACTGAAGCTTTCTTT. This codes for CAGGRVGTEAFF.

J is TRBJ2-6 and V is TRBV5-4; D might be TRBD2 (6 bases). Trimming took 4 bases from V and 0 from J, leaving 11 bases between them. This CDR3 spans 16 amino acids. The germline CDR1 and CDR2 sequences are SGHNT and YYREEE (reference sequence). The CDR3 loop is CASSPAGPSGANVLTF. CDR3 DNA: TGTGCCAGCAGCCCTGCGGGACCCTCTGGGGCCAACGTCCTGACTTTC.

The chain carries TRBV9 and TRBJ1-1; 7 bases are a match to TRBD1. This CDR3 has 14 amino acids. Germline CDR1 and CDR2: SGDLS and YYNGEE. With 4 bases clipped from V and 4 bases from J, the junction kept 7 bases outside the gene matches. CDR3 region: CASSPTGVGTEAFF. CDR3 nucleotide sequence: TGTGCCAGCAGCCCAACAGGGGTAGGCACTGAAGCTTTCTTT. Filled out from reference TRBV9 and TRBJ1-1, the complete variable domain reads DSGVTQTPKHLITATGQRVTLRCSPRSGDLSVYWYQQSLDQGLQFLIQYYNGEERAKGNILERFSAQQFPDLHSELNLSSLELGDSALYFCASSPTGVGTEAFFGQGTRLTVV.

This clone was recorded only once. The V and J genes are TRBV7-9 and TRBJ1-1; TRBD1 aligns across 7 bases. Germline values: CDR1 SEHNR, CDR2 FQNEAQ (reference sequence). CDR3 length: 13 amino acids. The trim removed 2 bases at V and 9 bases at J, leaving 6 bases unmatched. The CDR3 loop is CASSLLRQGKAFF. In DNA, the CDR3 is TGTGCCAGCAGCTTATTACGACAGGGAAAAGCTTTCTTT.

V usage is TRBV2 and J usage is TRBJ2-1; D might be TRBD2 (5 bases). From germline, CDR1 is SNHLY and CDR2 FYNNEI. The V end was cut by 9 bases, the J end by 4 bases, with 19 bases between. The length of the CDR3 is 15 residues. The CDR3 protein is CASETGLPSYNEQFF. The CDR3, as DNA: TGTGCCAGTGAAACCGGACTGCCGTCGTACAATGAGCAGTTCTTC.

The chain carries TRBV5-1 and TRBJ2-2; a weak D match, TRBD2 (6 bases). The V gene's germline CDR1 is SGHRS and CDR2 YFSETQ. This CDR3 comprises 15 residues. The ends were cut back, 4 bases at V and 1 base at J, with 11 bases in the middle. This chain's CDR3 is CASSPGTQNTGELFF. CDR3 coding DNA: TGCGCCAGCAGCCCTGGGACTCAGAACACCGGGGAGCTGTTTTTT.

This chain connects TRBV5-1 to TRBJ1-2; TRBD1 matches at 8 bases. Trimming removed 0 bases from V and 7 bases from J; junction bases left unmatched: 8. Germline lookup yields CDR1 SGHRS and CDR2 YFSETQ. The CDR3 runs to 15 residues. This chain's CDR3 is CASSLGTGYTGGYTF. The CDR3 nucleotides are TGCGCCAGCAGCTTGGGGACAGGGTACACGGGTGGCTACACCTTC.